Reported below is one T cell receptor beta chain. Its antigen is as yet unknown. V was shortened by 7 bases and J by 4 bases, with 18 bases between the two germline ends. The CDR3 has 15 amino acids. The germline V gene encodes CDR1 MDHEN and CDR2 SYDVKM. The source of the sample is a study of T cells in localized non-small cell lung cancer. Profiling relied on immunoSEQ multiplex PCR, and the TCRdb table lists in-frame clones only, not all of them. The sample has approximately 150,000 clones; roughly 90% are singletons. General study results and limits: The study sequenced only one region of the tumor. As a result, intratumor heterogeneity could not be excluded and remains possible. Among the top 100 tumor clones, a median approximately 55 appeared in adjacent lung. Longer overall survival associated with higher blood T cell density; shorter survival with higher adjacent-lung clonality. Clonality peaked in uninvolved adjacent lung rather than tumor.

Sequences were derived from peripheral blood, sampled before any cancer treatment. This chain links TRBV28 with TRBJ2-3, with D possibly being TRBD1 (6 bases). The sequence was collected from a female donor over 55 with stage I lung adenocarcinoma. CDR3 DNA sequence: TGTGCCAGCACTCCCAGGGACATTTGGGCAGATACGCAGTATTTT. Translating it yields CASTPRDIWADTQYF.